This TCR beta chain was found in a study of blood T cells in healthy people across ages. Trimming removed 1 base from V and 7 bases from J, with 8 bases in between. CDR1 and CDR2 (germline): SGHDN, FVKESK. The CDR3 contains 13 residues. Next came a second PCR, run for about 7 to 12 cycles, which used a sample-barcoded 5' primer along with a J-beta primer mix. Every molecule of cDNA carried a tag from a template-switch adaptor with 12 random nucleotides. TCRdb re-analysed the 5' RACE reads in MiXCR, keeping a single row per CDR3 protein. The sample lists about 780,000 distinct CDR3 sequences; more than 35% were seen once. Caucasian, healthy and from Russia, the donors were aged between about 6 and 100. PBMCs numbering at least 6.5 million were isolated per sample.

Specimen: blood. This chain uses TRBV14 with TRBJ1-5; no reliable D call. The origin of this receptor is a man at least 80 years old in good health. CDR3 nucleotide sequence: TGTGCCAGCAGCCAAGGGGGTCAACAGCCCCAGCATTTT. Its protein is CASSQGGQQPQHF.